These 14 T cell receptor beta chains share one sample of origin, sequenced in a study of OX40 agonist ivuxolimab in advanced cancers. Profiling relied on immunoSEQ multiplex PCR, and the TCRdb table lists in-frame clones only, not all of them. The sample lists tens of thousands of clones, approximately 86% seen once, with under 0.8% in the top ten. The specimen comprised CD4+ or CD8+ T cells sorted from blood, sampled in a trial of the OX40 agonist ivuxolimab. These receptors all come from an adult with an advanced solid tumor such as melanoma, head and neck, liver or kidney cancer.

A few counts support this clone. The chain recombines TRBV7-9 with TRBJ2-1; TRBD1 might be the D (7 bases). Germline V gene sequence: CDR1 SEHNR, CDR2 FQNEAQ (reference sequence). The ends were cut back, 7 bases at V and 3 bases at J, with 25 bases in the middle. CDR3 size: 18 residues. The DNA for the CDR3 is TGTGCCAGCACCCCCGCCAGGGGGGACCCCAGGCGCTACAATGAGCAGTTCTTC. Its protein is CASTPARGDPRRYNEQFF.

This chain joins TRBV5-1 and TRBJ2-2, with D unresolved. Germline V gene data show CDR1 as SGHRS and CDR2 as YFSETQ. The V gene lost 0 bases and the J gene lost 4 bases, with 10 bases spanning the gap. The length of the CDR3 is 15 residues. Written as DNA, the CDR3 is TGCGCCAGCAGCTTGGACCGCAGATTCACCGGGGAGCTGTTTTTT. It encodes CASSLDRRFTGELFF.

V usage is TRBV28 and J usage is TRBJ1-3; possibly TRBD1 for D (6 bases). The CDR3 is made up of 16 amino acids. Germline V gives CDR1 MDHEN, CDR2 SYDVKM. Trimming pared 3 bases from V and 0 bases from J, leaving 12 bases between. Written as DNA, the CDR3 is TGTGCCAGCAGTTTGGCAGGGGATAACTCTGGAAACACCATATATTTT. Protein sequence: CASSLAGDNSGNTIYF.

The CDR3 DNA follows: TGTGCCAGCAGTCGGGACGGGACCTACGAGCAGTACTTC. Residues: CASSRDGTYEQYF. V gene TRBV6-5 combines with J gene TRBJ2-7; the D call may be TRBD1 or TRBD2 (5 bases each). Trimming took off 5 bases at V and 2 bases at J, with 10 bases between the two ends. This CDR3 is 13 amino acids long. Germline V CDR1 and CDR2: MNHEY, SVGAGI.

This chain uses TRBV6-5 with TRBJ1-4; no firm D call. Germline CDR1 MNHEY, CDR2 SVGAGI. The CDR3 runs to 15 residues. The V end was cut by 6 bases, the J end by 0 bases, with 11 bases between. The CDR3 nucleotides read TGTGCCAGCAGCCAGGCGAGGGCAACTAATGAAAAACTGTTTTTT. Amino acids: CASSQARATNEKLFF.

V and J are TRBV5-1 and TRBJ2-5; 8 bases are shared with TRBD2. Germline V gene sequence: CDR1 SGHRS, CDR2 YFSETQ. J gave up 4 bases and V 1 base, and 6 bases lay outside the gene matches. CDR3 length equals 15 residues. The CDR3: CASSLRGRRGETQYF. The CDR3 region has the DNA TGCGCCAGCAGCTTGCGCGGGAGGAGGGGAGAGACCCAGTACTTC. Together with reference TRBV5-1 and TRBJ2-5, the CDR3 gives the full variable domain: KAGVTQTPRYLIKTRGQQVTLSCSPISGHRSVSWYQQTPGQGLQFLFEYFSETQRNKGNFPGRFSGRQFSNSRSEMNVSTLELGDSALYLCASSLRGRRGETQYFGPGTRLLVL.

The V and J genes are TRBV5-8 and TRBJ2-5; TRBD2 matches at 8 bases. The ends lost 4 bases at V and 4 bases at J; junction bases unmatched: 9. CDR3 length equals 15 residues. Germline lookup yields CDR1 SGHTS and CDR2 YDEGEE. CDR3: CASSPNGLAGETQYF. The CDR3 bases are TGTGCCAGCAGCCCCAATGGGCTAGCGGGAGAGACCCAGTACTTC.

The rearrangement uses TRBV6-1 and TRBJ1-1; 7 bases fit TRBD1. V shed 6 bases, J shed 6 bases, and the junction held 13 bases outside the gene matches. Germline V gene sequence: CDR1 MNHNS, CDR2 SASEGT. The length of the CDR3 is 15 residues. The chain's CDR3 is CASSSFPTGRPEAFF. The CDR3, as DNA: TGTGCCAGCAGCTCCTTCCCGACAGGGCGCCCTGAAGCTTTCTTT.

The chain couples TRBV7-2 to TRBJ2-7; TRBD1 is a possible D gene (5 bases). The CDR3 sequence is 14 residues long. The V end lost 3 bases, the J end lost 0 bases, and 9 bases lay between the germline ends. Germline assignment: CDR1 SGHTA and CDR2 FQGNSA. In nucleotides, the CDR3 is TGTGCCAGCAGCTTCAGGGAAGACTCCTACGAGCAGTACTTC. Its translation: CASSFREDSYEQYF. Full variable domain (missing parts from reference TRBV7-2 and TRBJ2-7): GAGVSQSPSNKVTEKGKDVELRCDPISGHTALYWYRQSLGQGLEFLIYFQGNSAPDKSGLPSDRFSAERTGGSVSTLTIQRTQQEDSAVYLCASSFREDSYEQYFGPGTRLTVT.

The CDR3 sequence: CASSSSGNTEAFF. For the CDR3, the DNA is TGTGCCAGCAGCTCGAGTGGAAACACTGAAGCTTTCTTT. The V and J genes are TRBV7-2 and TRBJ1-1, with unresolved D. Germline CDR1 and CDR2: SGHTA and FQGNSA. This CDR3 contains 13 residues. V was trimmed by 4 bases and J by 2 bases, leaving 8 bases between them.

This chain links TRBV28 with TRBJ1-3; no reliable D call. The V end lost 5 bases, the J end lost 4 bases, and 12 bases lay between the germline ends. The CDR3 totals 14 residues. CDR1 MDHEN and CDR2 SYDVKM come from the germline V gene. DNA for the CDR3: TGTGCCAGCAGTCCGGCCCTCTCAGGAAACACCATATATTTT. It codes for CASSPALSGNTIYF.

CDR3 region: CASSLARGSGTGELFF. CDR3 nucleotide sequence: TGCGCCAGCAGCTTGGCTCGAGGGAGCGGGACCGGGGAGCTGTTTTTT. V usage is TRBV5-1 and J usage is TRBJ2-2; possibly TRBD2 for D (6 bases). This CDR3 contains 16 residues. V lost 0 bases and J lost 5, with 14 bases in between. Germline V gene lookup returns CDR1 SGHRS and CDR2 YFSETQ.

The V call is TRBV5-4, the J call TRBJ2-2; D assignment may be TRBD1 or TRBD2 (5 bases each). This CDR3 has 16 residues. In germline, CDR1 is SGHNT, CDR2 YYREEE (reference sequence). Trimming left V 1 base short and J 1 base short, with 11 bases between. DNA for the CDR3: TGTGCCAGCAGCTTGCCGGGACGGAAGAACACCGGGGAGCTGTTTTTT. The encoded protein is CASSLPGRKNTGELFF.

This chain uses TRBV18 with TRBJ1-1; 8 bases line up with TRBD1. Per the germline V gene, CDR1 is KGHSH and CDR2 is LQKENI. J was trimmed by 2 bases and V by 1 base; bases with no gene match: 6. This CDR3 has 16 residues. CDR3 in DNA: TGTGCCAGCTCACCACTCGGACAGGGAGGCAACACTGAAGCTTTCTTT. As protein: CASSPLGQGGNTEAFF.